The present T cell receptor (beta chain) was sequenced within a study of PD-L1 blockade in urothelial cancer. Turning to the study itself: Of around 31 patients, twenty-five were males with bladder-origin urothelial cancer. The median T cell count in blood samples was about 140,000.

Time point described: peripheral blood 6 weeks after treatment start. Whole-study results and caveats: Blood TCR clonality below the median before treatment was a predictor of better survival.

Spike-ins of synthetic TCR analog templates went into each PCR. Generated by immunoSEQ multiplex PCR, the TCRdb table keeps only in-frame clones and is missing some. The sample lists about 44,000 clones, about 90% occurring once. Germline V gives CDR1 KGHSH, CDR2 LQKENI. V lost 2 bases and J 9 bases, leaving 8 bases between the germline ends. This CDR3 is 11 amino acids long. Points on this clone: Its antigen is not known.

The sequencing used PBMCs, collected around atezolizumab (anti-PD-L1) treatment. The receptor's source is a man in his sixties or seventies with urothelial cancer. The chain has TRBV18 and TRBJ2-7; TRBD1 is a possible D gene (5 bases). CDR3 bases: TGTGCCAGCTCACCAGGGGCAGGGCAGTACTTC. This sequence encodes CASSPGAGQYF.